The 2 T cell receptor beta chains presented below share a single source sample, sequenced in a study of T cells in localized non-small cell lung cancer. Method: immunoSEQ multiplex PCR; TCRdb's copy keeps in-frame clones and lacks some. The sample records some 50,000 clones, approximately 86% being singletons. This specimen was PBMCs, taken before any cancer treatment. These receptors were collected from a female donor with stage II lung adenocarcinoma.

CDR3 DNA sequence: TGCGCCAGCAGCTTGGTGGGACTAGCGGGGGGTCAAGAGACCCAGTACTTC. It is translated as CASSLVGLAGGQETQYF. The V and J genes are TRBV5-1 and TRBJ2-5, with 15 nucleotides matching TRBD2. The CDR3 covers 17 residues. Trimming removed 0 bases from V and 2 bases from J; junction bases left unmatched: 2. Germline CDR1 and CDR2: SGHRS and YFSETQ.

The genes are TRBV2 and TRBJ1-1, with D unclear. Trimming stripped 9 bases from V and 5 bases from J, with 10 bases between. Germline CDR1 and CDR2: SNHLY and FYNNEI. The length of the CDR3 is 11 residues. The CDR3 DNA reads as TGTGCCAGATTAACGTCGACTGAAGCTTTCTTT. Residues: CARLTSTEAFF.